The T cell receptor beta chain described here comes from a study of radiotherapy plus CTLA-4 blockade in lung cancer. The overall study: Among all patients, roughly 19% showed objective responses, while roughly 30% had disease control. General study points: Radiotherapy plus ipilimumab was followed by expansion in blood of tumor-derived TCR clones. Early clone dynamics of blood T cells, plus interferon-beta, reportedly predicted response best.

Concerning this clone: Its matching antigen is unknown.

The V gene lost 5 bases and the J gene lost 16 bases, with 15 bases spanning the gap. The CDR3 is 11 amino acids. Germline-derived CDR1 and CDR2 are SGHAT and FQNNGV. Focal radiation and CTLA-4 blockade (ipilimumab) were tested in chemo-refractory metastatic non-small-cell lung cancer patients. This table comes from immunoSEQ multiplex PCR, and its TCRdb copy is limited to in-frame clones, with some not included. The sample holds 35,000 or so clones; 75% to 90% are singletons and the top ten take about 5.6%. Source: peripheral blood, taken from a patient treated with radiotherapy plus ipilimumab. V usage is TRBV11-2 and J usage is TRBJ2-1, with D perhaps TRBD1 (6 bases). This clonotype was sampled from a human donor with non-small cell lung cancer who had stable disease on radiotherapy plus ipilimumab. In nucleotides, the CDR3 is TGTGCCAGCAGCGGGGACACCGGTCGCTTCTTC. Translated, it gives CASSGDTGRFF.